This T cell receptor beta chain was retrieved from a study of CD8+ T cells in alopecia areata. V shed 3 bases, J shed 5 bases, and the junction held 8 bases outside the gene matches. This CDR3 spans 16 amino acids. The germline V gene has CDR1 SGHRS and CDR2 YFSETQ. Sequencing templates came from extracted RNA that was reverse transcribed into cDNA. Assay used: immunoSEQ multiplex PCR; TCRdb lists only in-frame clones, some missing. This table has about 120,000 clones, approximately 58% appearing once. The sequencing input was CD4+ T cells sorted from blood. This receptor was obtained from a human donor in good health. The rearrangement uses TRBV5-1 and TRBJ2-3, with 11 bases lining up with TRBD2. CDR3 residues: CASSWRAGTSGDTQYF. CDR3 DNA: TGCGCCAGCAGCTGGAGAGCCGGGACTAGCGGAGATACGCAGTATTTT. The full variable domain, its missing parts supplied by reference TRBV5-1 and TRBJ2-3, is KAGVTQTPRYLIKTRGQQVTLSCSPISGHRSVSWYQQTPGQGLQFLFEYFSETQRNKGNFPGRFSGRQFSNSRSEMNVSTLELGDSALYLCASSWRAGTSGDTQYFGPGTRLTVL.